This is a list of T cell receptor beta chains from one sample in a study of T cells in Graves' hyperthyroidism and ophthalmopathy. TCRdb re-derived calls from the multiplex PCR reads in MiXCR, one entry per CDR3 protein. The data contain approximately 870,000 distinct CDR3 sequences, approximately 40% of them singletons. The specimen sequenced was blood. Receptor source: a man aged 18 to 30 with Graves' hyperthyroidism. CDR3s include the opening cysteine and the closing phenylalanine or tryptophan. Fields, in order: D gene, clone size, J gene, V gene, CDR3 protein, CDR3 DNA. The D gene is left open where the match is weak. Where a row states a size, it is once, few, many or the class of an expanded clone; other rows omit it.

. many TRBJ1-4 TRBV2 CASNGEGSEKLFF TGTGCCAGCAATGGGGAGGGGAGTGAAAAACTGTTTTTT
. . TRBJ2-7 TRBV10-3 CASTPDPVSSYEQYF TGTGCCAGTACCCCGGACCCAGTATCTTCCTACGAGCAGTACTTC
. many TRBJ2-7 TRBV7-9 CASSLTGMREQYF TGTGCCAGCAGCTTAACAGGGATGAGGGAGCAGTACTTC
. many TRBJ2-5 TRBV7-2 CASREGPGETQYF TGTGCCAGCAGGGAAGGGCCGGGGGAGACCCAGTACTTC
. . TRBJ1-5 TRBV7-9 CASSLGMMEPDNQPQHF TGTGCCAGCAGCTTAGGGATGATGGAGCCGGACAATCAGCCCCAGCATTTT
. many TRBJ2-5 TRBV7-3 CASSQWETQYF TGTGCCAGCAGCCAATGGGAGACCCAGTACTTC
. . TRBJ2-7 TRBV10-3 CATATFDGYEQYF TGTGCCACAGCCACTTTCGACGGATACGAGCAGTACTTC
. . TRBJ2-7 TRBV4-1 CASSQAPNERIYF TGCGCCAGCAGCCAAGCCCCAAACGAGCGGATCTACTTC
. many TRBJ2-7 TRBV20-1 CSACVDPTYEQYF TGCAGTGCGTGCGTGGACCCGACCTACGAGCAGTACTTC
TRBD1 . TRBJ1-1 TRBV29-1 CSPRTGTNTEAFF TGCAGCCCCAGGACAGGGACGAACACTGAAGCTTTCTTT
TRBD1 many TRBJ1-2 TRBV29-1 CSVTDRTNYGYTF TGCAGCGTCACGGACAGGACTAACTATGGCTACACCTTC
TRBD2 many TRBJ2-7 TRBV24-1 CATSDHYGGSPSYEQYF TGTGCCACCAGTGATCACTATGGCGGGAGTCCCTCCTACGAGCAGTACTTC
. many TRBJ2-5 TRBV7-6 CASSLGDSGSFQETQYF TGTGCCAGCAGCTTAGGGGACTCAGGCAGCTTTCAAGAGACCCAGTACTTC
. . TRBJ1-1 TRBV29-1 CSVGGHDTEAFF TGCAGCGTTGGGGGGCACGACACTGAAGCTTTCTTT
. . TRBJ2-2 TRBV6-4 CASSAVANTGELFF TGTGCCAGCAGTGCAGTGGCGAACACCGGGGAGCTGTTTTTT
. many TRBJ2-5 TRBV7-9 CASSLQGPGYF TGTGCCAGCAGCTTACAGGGTCCCGGGTACTTC
. . TRBJ2-5 TRBV3-1 CASSLRQAAETQYF TGTGCCAGCAGCTTACGACAGGCTGCGGAGACCCAGTACTTC
TRBD1 . TRBJ1-5 TRBV10-3 CATGTGQWNQPQHF TGTGCCACCGGGACAGGGCAGTGGAATCAGCCCCAGCATTTT
. . TRBJ2-7 TRBV7-8 CASSSLNDPLDEQYF TGTGCCAGCAGCTCCCTCAATGACCCGCTGGACGAGCAGTACTTC
. . TRBJ2-5 TRBV20-1 CSARDNLAPRYQETQYF TGCAGTGCTAGAGATAACCTAGCACCGAGGTACCAAGAGACCCAGTACTTC
. . TRBJ1-2 TRBV5-6 CASSVRDAVYGYTF TGTGCCAGCAGCGTACGGGACGCGGTCTATGGCTACACCTTC
. many TRBJ2-7 TRBV7-9 CASRTDGEGYEQYF TGTGCCAGCAGGACAGACGGGGAAGGCTACGAGCAGTACTTC
. few TRBJ1-5 TRBV4-1 CASSQVWGEDQPQHF TGCGCCAGCAGCCAAGTGTGGGGGGAAGATCAGCCCCAGCATTTT
. many TRBJ1-6 TRBV2 CASSLRDKTNSPLHF TGTGCCAGCAGTCTACGGGACAAGACTAATTCACCCCTCCACTTT
TRBD1 many TRBJ1-1 TRBV7-9 CASSLRTGNTEAFF TGTGCCAGCAGCTTAAGGACAGGGAACACTGAAGCTTTCTTT
. . TRBJ2-5 TRBV5-1 CASRPPGATETQYF TGCGCCAGCAGGCCTCCAGGGGCGACGGAGACCCAGTACTTC
TRBD1 . TRBJ1-1 TRBV4-1 CASSQDQTGATEAFF TGCGCCAGCAGCCAAGACCAGACAGGGGCCACTGAAGCTTTCTTT
. . TRBJ2-7 TRBV5-4 CASSLSRVLREQYF TGTGCCAGCAGCCTGTCTAGGGTCTTAAGGGAGCAGTACTTC
. . TRBJ2-7 TRBV5-4 CASQTGGSEQYF TGTGCCAGTCAAACCGGGGGTTCCGAGCAGTACTTC
. many TRBJ1-1 TRBV19 CASSQVGQPNTEAFF TGTGCCAGTAGCCAAGTCGGACAGCCGAACACTGAAGCTTTCTTT
. many TRBJ1-1 TRBV29-1 CSVGYLNTEAFF TGCAGCGTTGGATATCTGAACACTGAAGCTTTCTTT
. . TRBJ2-5 TRBV5-1 CASTNGRGETQYF TGCGCCAGCACGAACGGGAGAGGGGAGACCCAGTACTTC
TRBD2 . TRBJ2-6 TRBV7-2 CASTRRLAGTSGANVLTF TGTGCCAGCACCCGGAGGCTAGCGGGGACTTCGGGGGCCAACGTCCTGACTTTC
TRBD1 few TRBJ2-2 TRBV9 CASHKAGTGHTGELFF TGTGCCAGCCATAAAGCCGGGACAGGACACACCGGGGAGCTGTTTTTT
TRBD1 . TRBJ2-2 TRBV6-5 CASSWTGVAGELFF TGTGCCAGCAGTTGGACAGGGGTCGCCGGGGAGCTGTTTTTT
TRBD1 many TRBJ2-5 TRBV10-3 CAISEGTGWAETQYF TGTGCCATCAGTGAAGGGACAGGGTGGGCAGAGACCCAGTACTTC
TRBD1 . TRBJ2-7 TRBV24-1 CATSQRDRVYEQYF TGTGCCACCAGTCAACGGGACAGGGTCTACGAGCAGTACTTC
. . TRBJ2-7 TRBV20-1 CSALSLRQFPSYEQYF TGCAGTGCTCTTAGCCTTCGACAGTTCCCCTCCTACGAGCAGTACTTC
. . TRBJ2-7 TRBV6-6 CASSSTRVSIYEQYF TGTGCCAGCAGTTCGACCAGGGTTTCGATCTACGAGCAGTACTTC
TRBD1 . TRBJ1-5 TRBV10-3 CAISATSGGEFSQPQHF TGTGCCATCAGTGCAACGTCAGGGGGCGAATTCAGTCAGCCCCAGCATTTT
. many TRBJ2-7 TRBV5-1 CASSLVGDRSYEQYF TGCGCCAGCAGCTTGGTCGGTGACAGGTCCTACGAGCAGTACTTC
TRBD2 few TRBJ2-5 TRBV5-4 CAILAGAGKTQYF TGTGCCATCCTAGCGGGTGCGGGTAAGACCCAGTACTTC
. . TRBJ2-5 TRBV20-1 CSARDVAWSPWETQYF TGCAGTGCTAGAGATGTGGCTTGGTCCCCTTGGGAGACCCAGTACTTC
TRBD1 . TRBJ1-2 TRBV2 CATYRTGNGYTF TGTGCCACCTATCGGACAGGGAATGGCTACACCTTC